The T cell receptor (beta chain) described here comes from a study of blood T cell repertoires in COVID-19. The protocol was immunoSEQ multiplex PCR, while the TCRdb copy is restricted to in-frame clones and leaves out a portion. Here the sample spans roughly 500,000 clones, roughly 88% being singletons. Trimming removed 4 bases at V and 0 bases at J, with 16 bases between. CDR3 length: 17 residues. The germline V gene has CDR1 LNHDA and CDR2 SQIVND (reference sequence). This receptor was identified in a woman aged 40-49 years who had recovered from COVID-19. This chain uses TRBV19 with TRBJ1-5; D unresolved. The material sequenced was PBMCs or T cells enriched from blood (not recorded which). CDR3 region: CASSKVRAGDSNQPQHF. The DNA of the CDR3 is TGTGCCAGTAGTAAGGTGAGGGCTGGGGATAGCAATCAGCCCCAGCATTTT.